The T cell receptor beta chain described here comes from a study of cytomegalovirus exposure and HLA in healthy donors. The germline V gene has CDR1 GTSNPN and CDR2 SVGIG (reference sequence). The CDR3 is 13 amino acids. Trimming shortened V by 2 bases and J by 7 bases, and 12 bases separated the two germline ends. The PCR was carried out with 60 Vbeta primers and 13 Jbeta primers. Profiled with immunoSEQ multiplex PCR; TCRdb holds only in-frame clones, not every one. Of around 120,000 clones in the sample, 65% to 80% were seen once. Study results and caveats: Most TCR sequences showed up rarely, but some public TCRs showed up in many donors. Later analysis associated a missense DCLRE1C variant with TCR beta V- and J-gene trimming.

This clone was picked up a small number of times. As yet, its antigen is unknown. The sequence was obtained from a man aged 55-75 years in good health and CMV-seropositive. What was sequenced was PBMCs. The rearrangement links TRBV30 to TRBJ1-5, with D perhaps matching TRBD1 (6 bases). The CDR3 nucleotides are TGTGCCTGGAGTACCGGGACACAGCAGCCCCAGCATTTT. This translates into CAWSTGTQQPQHF.